This TCR beta chain was documented in a study of CD4 T cells in relation to SARS-CoV-2 and coronaviruses (dated by TCRdb to 2020 to 2022). In the study overall: In the ViraFEST assay, PBMCs were grown with antigen for 10 days, and TCR beta CDR3s were then sequenced to identify antigen-specific clonal expansions. Expansion assays from other donors in the study were sequenced with a different, Illumina-based TCR-beta assay. The negative reference condition was either a culture with an HIV-1 Nef peptide pool or a culture with no peptide. The study assessed, at the TCR clonotype level, memory CD4+ T cell crossreactivity between SARS-CoV-2 and common cold coronavirus spike proteins. Shared crossreactive spike epitopes were mapped to their HLA restriction using patient-derived lymphoblastoid cell lines. The Adaptive Biotechnologies TCR-sequencing kit was used to sequence samples from three pre-COVID donors and the naive versus memory experiments, while other data came from Illumina-based sequencing.

Results the study describes overall, beyond this receptor: Roughly 64% of donors had memory CD4+ clonotypes that crossrecognized SARS-CoV-2 and at least one common cold coronavirus spike. Small numbers of patients and of tested TCRs limited the study. Crossreactive clones showed significantly weaker SARS-CoV-2-driven expansion than monoreactive clones, consistent with antigenic imprinting. Because no donor provided both pre-pandemic and post-infection samples, tracing the source of pre-existing responses was limited. Since the crossreactivity analysis centred on spike protein, crossreactivity against other viral proteins was not assessed.

Concerning this clone: Its specific antigen is unknown. No much larger clonotype is one base removed from it; base qualities were not supplied.

Receptors were amplified or captured by the immunoSEQ multiplex PCR assay. Regarding the original processing steps: During preprocessing, nonproductive sequences were discarded, as were any CDR3s that did not begin with C, did not end with F or W, or were shorter than 7 amino acids. The MANAFEST web app identified antigen-specific clonotypes based on expansion compared with the reference and other culture wells. A clone was considered positive if significant expansion relative to the reference culture was observed in 2 of 3 replicate wells at an FDR below 0.05. Positive clones also required significant expansion versus all other tandem wells and an odds ratio above 5. Pairwise Levenshtein distance, computed with the stringdist R package after three terminal residues were trimmed from each end, was used as the measure of CDR3 homology. Sourced from immuneACCESS, this table was stored by TCRdb with only in-frame sequences that have V and J called. A share of the clones is absent; for the studies checked, an unresolved V gene accounts for under half, and the remainder has no known explanation. D and trimming come from the DNA, and the V and J calls and clone size come from that table. A total of approximately 30,000 clones appear in this sample, 74% of them only once. The ten top clones hold approximately 22% of the sample.

CD4+ T cells from unexposed donors were collected before the COVID-19 pandemic (2011-2018). After more than 9 days of culture, CD4+ T cells were isolated with the EasySep CD4+ T cell isolation kit. As far as cell numbers permitted, CD4+ T cells from unexposed donors were tested for reactivity against SARS-CoV-2 S and N as well as four spike pools from common cold coronaviruses. Each well held roughly 2.1 million PBMCs cultured in IMDM containing approximately 5% human AB serum and roughly 10 IU/ml IL-2. Half of the culture medium was replaced with fresh IL-2-containing medium on days 3 and 7. Each peptide culture condition was generally run in triplicate replicate wells. The leukapheresis product for the unexposed donors was obtained through commercial purchase. PBMCs were isolated from leukapheresis product or whole blood by Ficoll-Paque PLUS gradient centrifugation. PBMCs were either cryopreserved at -140°C or used fresh in the expansion assay. The QIAamp Micro DNA Kit was used to extract genomic DNA from the CD4+ T cells.

This TCR was recovered from a human donor in good health. The sample consisted of CD4+ T cells from PBMCs, cultured in vitro.

The CDR3 protein: CASETKGGEQYF. The nucleotides are TGTGCCAGCGAGACAAAAGGGGGCGAGCAGTACTTC. The chain is made from TRBV6-5 and TRBJ2-7; TRBD1 might be the D gene, on 6 matching bases. The CDR3 covers 12 residues, taking in both the cysteine and the phenylalanine. Here the CDR3 DNA is all that survives: 36 bases in frame from base 1. V and J lose 8 bases and 6 bases, and a span of 14 bases separates them. Via the germline V gene, CDR1 is MNHEY and CDR2 SVGAGI.